Listed below are T cell receptor beta chains from one sample, sequenced in a study of blood T cell repertoires in COVID-19. Sequencing used immunoSEQ multiplex PCR; TCRdb keeps in-frame clones, though not all of them. This sample yields a few hundred thousand clones, of which about 88% are seen a single time; about 2% belongs to the top ten. Sample: peripheral blood. The receptors shown here come from a man aged 35-49 years with active or convalescent COVID-19. The CDR3 runs from the conserved cysteine through the conserved F or W. Fields, in order: V gene, CDR3 length, clone size, J gene, D gene, CDR3 protein, CDR3 DNA. A D gene is named only where the DNA matches it firmly. Expanded clones get a size class; other rows say once, few or many, or leave the size out.

v_gene: TRBV14; len: 19; abundance: NA; j_gene: TRBJ2-1; d_gene: TRBD2; CDR3aa: CASSQVGLAGERSYNEQFF; CDR3nt: TGTGCCAGCAGCCAAGTCGGACTAGCGGGAGAGAGGTCCTACAATGAGCAGTTCTTC
v_gene: TRBV27; len: 15; abundance: NA; j_gene: TRBJ1-2; d_gene: NA; CDR3aa: CASSHRDFVDEGYTF; CDR3nt: TGTGCCAGCAGTCACCGGGACTTCGTGGATGAGGGCTACACCTTC
v_gene: TRBV6-4; len: 13; abundance: NA; j_gene: TRBJ1-2; d_gene: TRBD1; CDR3aa: CASRRDRDAGYTF; CDR3nt: TGTGCCAGCAGACGAGACAGGGACGCTGGCTACACCTTC
v_gene: TRBV5-1; len: 13; abundance: NA; j_gene: TRBJ2-7; d_gene: NA; CDR3aa: CASSLGQLYEQYF; CDR3nt: TGCGCCAGCAGCTTGGGACAACTCTACGAGCAGTACTTC
v_gene: TRBV28; len: 15; abundance: NA; j_gene: TRBJ2-2; d_gene: TRBD1; CDR3aa: CASSFTGANTGELFF; CDR3nt: TGTGCCAGCAGTTTCACAGGGGCGAACACCGGGGAGCTGTTTTTT
v_gene: TRBV4-2; len: 16; abundance: NA; j_gene: TRBJ2-5; d_gene: NA; CDR3aa: CASSQDQGRDQETQYF; CDR3nt: TGTGCCAGCAGCCAAGATCAAGGCAGGGACCAAGAGACCCAGTACTTC
v_gene: TRBV21-1; len: 12; abundance: NA; j_gene: TRBJ2-7; d_gene: NA; CDR3aa: CASPGQGDEQYF; CDR3nt: TGTGCCAGCCCGGGACAGGGGGACGAGCAGTACTTC
v_gene: TRBV7-8; len: 16; abundance: NA; j_gene: TRBJ1-2; d_gene: NA; CDR3aa: CASSLALRRVKDGYTF; CDR3nt: TGTGCCAGCAGCTTAGCGCTTCGCAGGGTCAAAGATGGCTACACCTTC
v_gene: TRBV6-5; len: 12; abundance: NA; j_gene: TRBJ1-1; d_gene: NA; CDR3aa: CASSPVLAEAFF; CDR3nt: TGTGCCAGCAGTCCAGTGTTGGCTGAAGCTTTCTTT
v_gene: TRBV5-6; len: 14; abundance: NA; j_gene: TRBJ2-5; d_gene: NA; CDR3aa: CASSPGQWRVGQYF; CDR3nt: TGTGCCAGCAGCCCGGGACAGTGGAGGGTGGGCCAGTACTTC
v_gene: TRBV10-3; len: 14; abundance: NA; j_gene: TRBJ1-1; d_gene: TRBD1; CDR3aa: CAISPQGLNTEAFF; CDR3nt: TGTGCCATCAGTCCACAGGGGTTGAACACTGAAGCTTTCTTT
v_gene: TRBV7-6; len: 16; abundance: once; j_gene: TRBJ2-3; d_gene: TRBD1; CDR3aa: CASSLGGTGGEDTQYF; CDR3nt: TGTGCCAGCAGCTTGGGGGGCACAGGGGGCGAAGATACGCAGTATTTT
v_gene: TRBV10-3; len: 14; abundance: NA; j_gene: TRBJ2-4; d_gene: TRBD1; CDR3aa: CAIRGTGTENIQYF; CDR3nt: TGTGCCATCCGCGGTACCGGGACAGAAAACATTCAGTACTTC
v_gene: TRBV5-1; len: 16; abundance: NA; j_gene: TRBJ1-6; d_gene: TRBD1; CDR3aa: CASSHTQGVRSSPLHF; CDR3nt: TGCGCCAGCAGCCACACCCAGGGGGTTAGGAGTTCACCCCTCCACTTT
v_gene: TRBV5-1; len: 15; abundance: NA; j_gene: TRBJ2-3; d_gene: NA; CDR3aa: CASSPGGRGTDTQYF; CDR3nt: TGCGCCAGCAGCCCGGGTGGACGGGGAACAGATACGCAGTATTTT
v_gene: TRBV5-4; len: 14; abundance: NA; j_gene: TRBJ1-1; d_gene: TRBD1; CDR3aa: CASSPGQGNTEAFF; CDR3nt: TGTGCCAGCAGCCCGGGACAGGGGAACACTGAAGCTTTCTTT
v_gene: TRBV19; len: 13; abundance: once; j_gene: TRBJ1-5; d_gene: NA; CDR3aa: CASSIAGSWPQHF; CDR3nt: TGTGCCAGTAGTATAGCAGGGTCCTGGCCCCAGCATTTT
v_gene: TRBV3-1/TRBV3-2; len: 14; abundance: NA; j_gene: TRBJ1-2; d_gene: NA; CDR3aa: CASSQDSGPNGYTF; CDR3nt: TGTGCCAGCAGCCAAGATTCAGGTCCCAATGGCTACACCTTC
v_gene: TRBV24-1; len: 15; abundance: NA; j_gene: TRBJ1-4; d_gene: TRBD1; CDR3aa: CATSETGGTNEKLFF; CDR3nt: TGTGCCACCAGTGAAACAGGGGGAACTAATGAAAAACTGTTTTTT
v_gene: TRBV28; len: 15; abundance: NA; j_gene: TRBJ1-4; d_gene: TRBD1; CDR3aa: CASSYHRGTNEKLFF; CDR3nt: TGTGCCAGCAGTTATCACAGGGGAACTAATGAAAAACTGTTTTTT
v_gene: TRBV10-3; len: 12; abundance: NA; j_gene: TRBJ1-1; d_gene: NA; CDR3aa: CAISQGNTEAFF; CDR3nt: TGTGCCATCAGTCAGGGTAACACTGAAGCTTTCTTT
v_gene: TRBV19; len: 16; abundance: NA; j_gene: TRBJ2-2; d_gene: NA; CDR3aa: CASSIALGLSTGELFF; CDR3nt: TGTGCCAGTAGTATAGCTTTGGGCCTATCGACCGGGGAGCTGTTTTTT
v_gene: TRBV9; len: 18; abundance: NA; j_gene: TRBJ1-1; d_gene: TRBD1; CDR3aa: CASSPIFGGGDLNTEAFF; CDR3nt: TGTGCCAGCAGCCCCATCTTTGGAGGGGGCGATTTGAACACTGAAGCTTTCTTT
v_gene: TRBV2; len: 10; abundance: once; j_gene: TRBJ2-7; d_gene: NA; CDR3aa: CASTSGTLYF; CDR3nt: TGTGCCAGCACTTCCGGGACATTGTACTTC
v_gene: TRBV7-9; len: 15; abundance: NA; j_gene: TRBJ1-4; d_gene: TRBD1; CDR3aa: CASSPGTGVYEKLFF; CDR3nt: TGTGCCAGCAGCCCCGGGACAGGGGTCTATGAAAAACTGTTTTTT
v_gene: TRBV5-4; len: 15; abundance: NA; j_gene: TRBJ2-5; d_gene: TRBD2; CDR3aa: CASSFTSGGAETQYF; CDR3nt: TGTGCCAGCAGCTTCACTAGCGGGGGGGCGGAGACCCAGTACTTC
v_gene: TRBV3-1/TRBV3-2; len: 19; abundance: NA; j_gene: TRBJ2-2; d_gene: TRBD2; CDR3aa: CASSQDAGLAGGPTGELFF; CDR3nt: TGTGCCAGCAGCCAAGATGCGGGACTAGCGGGGGGCCCCACCGGGGAGCTGTTTTTT
v_gene: TRBV2; len: 16; abundance: few; j_gene: TRBJ1-6; d_gene: TRBD1; CDR3aa: CASSEWTGAYNSPLHF; CDR3nt: TGTGCCAGCAGTGAATGGACAGGGGCGTATAATTCACCCCTCCACTTT
v_gene: TRBV6-5; len: 14; abundance: NA; j_gene: TRBJ1-1; d_gene: NA; CDR3aa: CASRIQGANTEAFF; CDR3nt: TGTGCCAGCAGGATTCAGGGCGCGAACACTGAAGCTTTCTTT
v_gene: TRBV25-1; len: 13; abundance: NA; j_gene: TRBJ2-1; d_gene: TRBD2; CDR3aa: CASSGTSGGEQFF; CDR3nt: TGTGCCAGCAGTGGGACTAGCGGGGGTGAGCAGTTCTTC
v_gene: TRBV7-9; len: 16; abundance: NA; j_gene: TRBJ2-7; d_gene: TRBD1; CDR3aa: CASSLLQTTGGYEQYF; CDR3nt: TGTGCCAGCAGCTTACTACAGACGACAGGGGGCTACGAGCAGTACTTC
v_gene: TRBV19; len: 14; abundance: NA; j_gene: TRBJ2-1; d_gene: TRBD1; CDR3aa: CASSGTGHYNEQFF; CDR3nt: TGTGCCAGTAGTGGGACAGGCCATTACAATGAGCAGTTCTTC
v_gene: TRBV9; len: 13; abundance: NA; j_gene: TRBJ1-2; d_gene: NA; CDR3aa: CASSVDQAWGYTF; CDR3nt: TGTGCCAGCAGCGTAGACCAGGCCTGGGGCTACACCTTC
v_gene: TRBV18; len: 13; abundance: NA; j_gene: TRBJ1-2; d_gene: TRBD1; CDR3aa: CASYLQGTYGYTF; CDR3nt: TGTGCCAGTTACCTACAGGGGACCTATGGCTACACCTTC
v_gene: TRBV5-1; len: 14; abundance: NA; j_gene: TRBJ2-7; d_gene: NA; CDR3aa: CASSSGSQFYEQYF; CDR3nt: TGCGCCAGCAGCTCGGGATCCCAGTTCTACGAGCAGTACTTC
v_gene: TRBV19; len: 13; abundance: few; j_gene: TRBJ1-1; d_gene: NA; CDR3aa: CASSMSGHTEAFF; CDR3nt: TGTGCCAGTAGTATGTCTGGGCACACTGAAGCTTTCTTT
v_gene: TRBV11-2; len: 17; abundance: NA; j_gene: TRBJ1-1; d_gene: TRBD1; CDR3aa: CASSLYRDRAMNTEAFF; CDR3nt: TGTGCCAGCAGCTTATACCGGGACAGGGCCATGAACACTGAAGCTTTCTTT
v_gene: TRBV7-2; len: 13; abundance: NA; j_gene: TRBJ2-1; d_gene: NA; CDR3aa: CASSFTSYNEQFF; CDR3nt: TGTGCCAGCAGCTTTACTTCCTACAATGAGCAGTTCTTC
v_gene: TRBV5-1; len: 14; abundance: NA; j_gene: TRBJ1-2; d_gene: NA; CDR3aa: CASSLDNRNYGYTF; CDR3nt: TGCGCCAGCAGCTTGGACAATCGTAACTATGGCTACACCTTC
v_gene: TRBV28; len: 13; abundance: NA; j_gene: TRBJ2-1; d_gene: TRBD2; CDR3aa: CASMTSNINEQFF; CDR3nt: TGTGCCAGCATGACTAGCAACATTAATGAGCAGTTCTTC
v_gene: TRBV2; len: 13; abundance: few; j_gene: TRBJ1-1; d_gene: NA; CDR3aa: CASSGQPNTEAFF; CDR3nt: TGTGCCAGCAGCGGACAGCCGAACACTGAAGCTTTCTTT
v_gene: TRBV18; len: 12; abundance: NA; j_gene: TRBJ1-4; d_gene: NA; CDR3aa: CASSLADEKLFF; CDR3nt: TGTGCCAGCTCGCTGGCGGATGAAAAACTGTTTTTT
v_gene: TRBV7-8; len: 16; abundance: NA; j_gene: TRBJ1-6; d_gene: NA; CDR3aa: CASSFYRKQNNSPLHF; CDR3nt: TGTGCCAGCAGCTTTTACAGGAAACAGAATAATTCACCCCTCCACTTT
v_gene: TRBV28; len: 13; abundance: NA; j_gene: TRBJ1-1; d_gene: NA; CDR3aa: CASSQALNTEAFF; CDR3nt: TGTGCCAGCAGCCAAGCATTGAACACTGAAGCTTTCTTT
v_gene: TRBV6-1; len: 17; abundance: NA; j_gene: TRBJ2-6; d_gene: TRBD1; CDR3aa: CASSEGTGRSGANVLTF; CDR3nt: TGTGCCAGCAGTGAAGGGACAGGGAGGTCTGGGGCCAACGTCCTGACTTTC
v_gene: TRBV28; len: 15; abundance: few; j_gene: TRBJ1-2; d_gene: NA; CDR3aa: CASSLGAGEPYGYTF; CDR3nt: TGTGCCAGCAGTTTGGGGGCAGGGGAACCTTATGGCTACACCTTC
v_gene: TRBV7-3; len: 15; abundance: NA; j_gene: TRBJ2-7; d_gene: NA; CDR3aa: CASSLGYGSLYEQYF; CDR3nt: TGTGCCAGCAGCTTGGGTTACGGGAGCCTCTACGAGCAGTACTTC
v_gene: TRBV5-1; len: 14; abundance: NA; j_gene: TRBJ1-2; d_gene: NA; CDR3aa: CASSPGVRAGGYTF; CDR3nt: TGCGCCAGCAGCCCAGGTGTCAGGGCCGGTGGCTACACCTTC
v_gene: TRBV28; len: 14; abundance: NA; j_gene: TRBJ1-6; d_gene: NA; CDR3aa: CASSLIVRFSPLHF; CDR3nt: TGTGCCAGCAGTCTTATCGTCCGGTTTTCACCCCTCCACTTT
v_gene: TRBV28; len: 14; abundance: few; j_gene: TRBJ1-2; d_gene: NA; CDR3aa: CASRRQGKAYGYTF; CDR3nt: TGTGCCAGCAGGCGGCAGGGAAAAGCCTATGGCTACACCTTC
v_gene: TRBV9; len: 12; abundance: NA; j_gene: TRBJ2-3; d_gene: NA; CDR3aa: CASSAAADTQYF; CDR3nt: TGTGCCAGCAGCGCAGCGGCAGATACGCAGTATTTT
v_gene: TRBV29-1; len: 18; abundance: NA; j_gene: TRBJ2-3; d_gene: TRBD2; CDR3aa: CSVVHTTSGGAVTDTQYF; CDR3nt: TGCAGCGTCGTACATACAACTAGCGGGGGGGCCGTCACAGATACGCAGTATTTT
v_gene: TRBV10-1; len: 16; abundance: once; j_gene: TRBJ2-7; d_gene: NA; CDR3aa: CASSDPTRGDFHEQYF; CDR3nt: TGCGCCAGCAGTGACCCAACGAGAGGGGACTTCCACGAGCAGTACTTC
v_gene: TRBV3-1/TRBV3-2; len: 13; abundance: NA; j_gene: TRBJ2-1; d_gene: TRBD1; CDR3aa: CASSLNRGDEQFF; CDR3nt: TGTGCCAGCAGCCTTAACAGGGGCGATGAGCAGTTCTTC
v_gene: TRBV7-9; len: 14; abundance: once; j_gene: TRBJ2-2; d_gene: NA; CDR3aa: CASSRTVNTGELFF; CDR3nt: TGTGCCAGCTCGCGGACAGTCAACACCGGGGAGCTGTTTTTT
v_gene: TRBV7-2; len: 15; abundance: NA; j_gene: TRBJ2-7; d_gene: NA; CDR3aa: CASNKWGNGGYEQYF; CDR3nt: TGTGCCAGCAACAAGTGGGGGAACGGGGGCTACGAGCAGTACTTC
v_gene: TRBV6-1; len: 15; abundance: NA; j_gene: TRBJ1-1; d_gene: NA; CDR3aa: CASSEGSTGLRYPSF; CDR3nt: TGTGCCAGCAGTGAAGGGTCGACAGGCCTGAGATACCCCTCTTTT
v_gene: TRBV6-5; len: 13; abundance: NA; j_gene: TRBJ1-1; d_gene: NA; CDR3aa: CATGYNGQTEAFF; CDR3nt: TGTGCCACCGGTTACAATGGGCAGACTGAAGCTTTCTTT
v_gene: TRBV20-1; len: 11; abundance: NA; j_gene: TRBJ2-7; d_gene: NA; CDR3aa: CSARGPYEQYF; CDR3nt: TGCAGTGCTAGGGGCCCCTACGAGCAGTACTTC
v_gene: TRBV4-1; len: 18; abundance: NA; j_gene: TRBJ1-2; d_gene: TRBD1; CDR3aa: CASSQDGPSDRELDGYTF; CDR3nt: TGCGCCAGCAGCCAAGACGGACCTTCAGACAGGGAGTTGGATGGCTACACCTTC